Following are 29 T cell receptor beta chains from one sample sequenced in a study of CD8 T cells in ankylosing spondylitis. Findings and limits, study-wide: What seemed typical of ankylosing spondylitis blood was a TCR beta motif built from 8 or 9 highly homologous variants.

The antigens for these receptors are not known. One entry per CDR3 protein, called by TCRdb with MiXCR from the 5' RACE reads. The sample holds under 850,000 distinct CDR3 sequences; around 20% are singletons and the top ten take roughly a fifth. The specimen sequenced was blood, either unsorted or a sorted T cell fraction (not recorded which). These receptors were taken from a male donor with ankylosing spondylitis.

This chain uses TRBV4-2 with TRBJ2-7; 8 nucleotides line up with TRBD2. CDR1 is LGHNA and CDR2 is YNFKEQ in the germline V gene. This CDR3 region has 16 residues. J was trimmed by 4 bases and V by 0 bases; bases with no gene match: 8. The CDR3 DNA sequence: TGTGCCAGCAGCCAAGAACCTACTAGCGGATATTACGAGCAGTACTTC. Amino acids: CASSQEPTSGYYEQYF.

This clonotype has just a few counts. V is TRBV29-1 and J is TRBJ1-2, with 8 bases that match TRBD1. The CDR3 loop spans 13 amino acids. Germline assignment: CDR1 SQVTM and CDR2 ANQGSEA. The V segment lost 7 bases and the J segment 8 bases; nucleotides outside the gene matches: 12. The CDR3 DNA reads TGCAGCGCACCGGGACAGGACGGTTTCGGCTACACCTTC. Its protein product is CSAPGQDGFGYTF.

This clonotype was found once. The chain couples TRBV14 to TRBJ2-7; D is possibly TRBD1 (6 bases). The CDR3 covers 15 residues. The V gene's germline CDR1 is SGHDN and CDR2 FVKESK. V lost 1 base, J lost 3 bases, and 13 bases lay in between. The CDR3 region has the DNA TGTGCCAGCAGCCAAGGGGGGCAGGGCTTCTACGAGCAGTACTTC. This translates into CASSQGGQGFYEQYF.

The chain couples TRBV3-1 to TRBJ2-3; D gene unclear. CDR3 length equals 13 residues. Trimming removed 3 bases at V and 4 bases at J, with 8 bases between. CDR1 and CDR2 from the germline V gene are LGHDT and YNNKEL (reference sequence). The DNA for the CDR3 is TGTGCCAGCAGCCAGTCTGGGCCAGATACGCAGTATTTT. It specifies CASSQSGPDTQYF.

DNA for the CDR3: TGTGCCAGCAGCGATTGGTCGGACGAGCAGTACTTC. Translation gives CASSDWSDEQYF. V gene TRBV3-1 combines with J gene TRBJ2-7, with unresolved D. Germline CDR1 reads LGHDT; CDR2 reads YNNKEL (reference sequence). This CDR3 is built from 12 residues. With 5 bases removed from V and 5 bases from J, the gap between germline ends came to 10 bases.

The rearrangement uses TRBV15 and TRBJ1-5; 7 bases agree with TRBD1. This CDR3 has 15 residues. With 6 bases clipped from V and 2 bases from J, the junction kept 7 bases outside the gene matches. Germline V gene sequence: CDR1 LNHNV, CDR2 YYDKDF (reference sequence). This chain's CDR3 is CATRRQGEGNQPQHF. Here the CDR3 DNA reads TGTGCCACCAGGAGACAGGGAGAAGGCAATCAGCCCCAGCATTTT.

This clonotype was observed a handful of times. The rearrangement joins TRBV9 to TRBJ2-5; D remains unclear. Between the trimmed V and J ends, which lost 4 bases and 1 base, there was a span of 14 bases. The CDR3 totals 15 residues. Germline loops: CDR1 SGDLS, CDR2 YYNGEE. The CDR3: CASSPSFPLQETQYF. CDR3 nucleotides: TGTGCCAGCAGCCCTTCATTCCCCCTCCAAGAGACCCAGTACTTC.

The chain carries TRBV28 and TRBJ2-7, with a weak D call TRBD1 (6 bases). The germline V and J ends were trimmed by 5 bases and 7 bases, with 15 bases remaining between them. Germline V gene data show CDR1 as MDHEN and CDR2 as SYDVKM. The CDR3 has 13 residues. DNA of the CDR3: TGTGCCAGCAGTCCCCGGACAGCGCGTGAGCAGTACTTC. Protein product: CASSPRTAREQYF.

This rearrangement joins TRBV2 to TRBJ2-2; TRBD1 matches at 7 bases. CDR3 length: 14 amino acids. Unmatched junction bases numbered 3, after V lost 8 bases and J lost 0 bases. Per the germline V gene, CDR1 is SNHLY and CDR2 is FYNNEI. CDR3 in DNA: TGTGCCAGCGGGACAGACTCGAACACCGGGGAGCTGTTTTTT. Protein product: CASGTDSNTGELFF.

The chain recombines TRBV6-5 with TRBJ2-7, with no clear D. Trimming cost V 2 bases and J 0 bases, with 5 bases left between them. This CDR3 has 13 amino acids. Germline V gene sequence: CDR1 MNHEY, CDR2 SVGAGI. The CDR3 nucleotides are TGTGCCAGCAGTTACCAGGCCTCCTACGAGCAGTACTTC. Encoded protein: CASSYQASYEQYF.

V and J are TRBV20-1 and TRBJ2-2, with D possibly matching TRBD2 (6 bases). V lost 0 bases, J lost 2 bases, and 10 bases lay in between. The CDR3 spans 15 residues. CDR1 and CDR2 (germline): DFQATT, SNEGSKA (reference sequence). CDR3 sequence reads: CSARDRTTNTGELFF. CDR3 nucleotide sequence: TGCAGTGCTAGAGATCGGACTACCAACACCGGGGAGCTGTTTTTT.

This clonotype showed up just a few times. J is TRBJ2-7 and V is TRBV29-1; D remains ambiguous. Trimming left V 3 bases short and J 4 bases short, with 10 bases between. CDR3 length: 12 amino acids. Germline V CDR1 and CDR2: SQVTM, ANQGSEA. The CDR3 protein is CSVEGQEYEQYF. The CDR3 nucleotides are TGCAGCGTTGAGGGCCAGGAGTACGAGCAGTACTTC.

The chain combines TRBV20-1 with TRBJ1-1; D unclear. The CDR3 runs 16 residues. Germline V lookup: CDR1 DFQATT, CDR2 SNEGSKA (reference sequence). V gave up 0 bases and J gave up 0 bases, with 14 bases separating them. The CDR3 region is CSAREGWRSLNTEAFF. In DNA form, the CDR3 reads TGCAGTGCTAGAGAGGGGTGGAGATCCTTGAACACTGAAGCTTTCTTT.

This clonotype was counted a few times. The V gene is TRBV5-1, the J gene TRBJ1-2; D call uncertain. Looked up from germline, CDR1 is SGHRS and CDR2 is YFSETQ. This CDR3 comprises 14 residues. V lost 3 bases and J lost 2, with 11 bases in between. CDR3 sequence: CASSYRSGNYGYTF. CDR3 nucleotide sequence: TGCGCCAGCAGCTACCGTAGTGGAAACTATGGCTACACCTTC. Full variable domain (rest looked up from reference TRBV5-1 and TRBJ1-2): KAGVTQTPRYLIKTRGQQVTLSCSPISGHRSVSWYQQTPGQGLQFLFEYFSETQRNKGNFPGRFSGRQFSNSRSEMNVSTLELGDSALYLCASSYRSGNYGYTFGSGTRLTVV.

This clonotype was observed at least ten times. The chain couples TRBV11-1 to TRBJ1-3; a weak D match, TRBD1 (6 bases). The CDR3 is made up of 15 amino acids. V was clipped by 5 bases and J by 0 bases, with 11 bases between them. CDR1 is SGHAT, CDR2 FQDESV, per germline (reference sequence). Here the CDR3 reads CASSATGSSGNTIYF. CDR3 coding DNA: TGTGCCAGCAGCGCTACAGGGAGCTCTGGAAACACCATATATTTT. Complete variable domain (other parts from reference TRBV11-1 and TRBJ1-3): EAEVAQSPRYKITEKSQAVAFWCDPISGHATLYWYRQILGQGPELLVQFQDESVVDDSQLPKDRFSAERLKGVDSTLKIQPAELGDSAMYLCASSATGSSGNTIYFGEGSWLTVV.

CDR3 DNA: TGTGCCATCAGTGATCGCGAGCTTCCAAGCTCCTACAATGAGCAGTTCTTC. This gives the protein CAISDRELPSSYNEQFF. This sequence joins TRBV10-3 and TRBJ2-1; no clear D. CDR1 ENHRY and CDR2 SYGVKD come from the germline V gene. The CDR3 sequence is 17 residues long. Between the trimmed V and J ends, which lost 3 bases and 0 bases, there was a span of 15 bases.

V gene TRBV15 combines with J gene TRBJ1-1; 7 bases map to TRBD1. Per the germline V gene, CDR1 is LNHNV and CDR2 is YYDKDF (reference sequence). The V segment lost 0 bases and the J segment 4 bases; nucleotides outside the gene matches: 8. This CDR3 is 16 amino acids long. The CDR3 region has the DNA TGTGCCACCAGCAGAGATCGAGGGGGCTCTGGCACTGAAGCTTTCTTT. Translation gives CATSRDRGGSGTEAFF.

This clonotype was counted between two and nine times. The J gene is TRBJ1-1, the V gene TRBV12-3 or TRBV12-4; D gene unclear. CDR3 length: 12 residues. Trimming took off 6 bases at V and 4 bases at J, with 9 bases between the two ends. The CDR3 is CASRSVGTEAFF. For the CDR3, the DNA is TGTGCCAGCAGGTCAGTGGGCACTGAAGCTTTCTTT.

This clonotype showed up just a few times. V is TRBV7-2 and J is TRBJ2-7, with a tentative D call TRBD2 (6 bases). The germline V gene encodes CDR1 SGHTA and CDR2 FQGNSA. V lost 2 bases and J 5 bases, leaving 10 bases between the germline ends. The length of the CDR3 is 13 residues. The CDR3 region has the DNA TGTGCCAGCAGCTTAAGGCGGGAACACGAGCAGTACTTC. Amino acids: CASSLRREHEQYF.

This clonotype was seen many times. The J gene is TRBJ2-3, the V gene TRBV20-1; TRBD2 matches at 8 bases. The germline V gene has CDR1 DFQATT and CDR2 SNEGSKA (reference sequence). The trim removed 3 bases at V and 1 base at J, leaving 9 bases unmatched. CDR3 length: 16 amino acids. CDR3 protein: CSASLMAGGRTDTQYF. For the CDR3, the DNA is TGCAGTGCTAGTTTAATGGCGGGAGGTCGCACAGATACGCAGTATTTT.

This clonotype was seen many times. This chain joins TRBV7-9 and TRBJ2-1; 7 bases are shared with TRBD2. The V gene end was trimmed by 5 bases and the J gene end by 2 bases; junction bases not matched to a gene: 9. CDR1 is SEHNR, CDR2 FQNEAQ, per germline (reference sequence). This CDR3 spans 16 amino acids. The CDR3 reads CASSRLGGNTYNEQFF. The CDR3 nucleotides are TGTGCCAGCAGCCGACTGGGGGGGAACACCTACAATGAGCAGTTCTTC.

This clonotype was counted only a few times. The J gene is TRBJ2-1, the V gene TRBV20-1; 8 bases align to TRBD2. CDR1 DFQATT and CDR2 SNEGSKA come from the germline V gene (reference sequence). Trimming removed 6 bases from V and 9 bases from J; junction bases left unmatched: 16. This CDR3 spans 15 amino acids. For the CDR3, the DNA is TGCAGTGCACCGCGGGCGGGGGGAGGCGGGGGTGAGCAGTTCTTC. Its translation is CSAPRAGGGGGEQFF.

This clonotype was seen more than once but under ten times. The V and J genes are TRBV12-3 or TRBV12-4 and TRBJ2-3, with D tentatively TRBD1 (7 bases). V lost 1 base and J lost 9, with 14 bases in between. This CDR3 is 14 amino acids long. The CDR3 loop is CASSLGRGLATQYF. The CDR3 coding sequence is TGTGCCAGCAGTTTAGGGAGGGGGCTTGCGACGCAGTATTTT.

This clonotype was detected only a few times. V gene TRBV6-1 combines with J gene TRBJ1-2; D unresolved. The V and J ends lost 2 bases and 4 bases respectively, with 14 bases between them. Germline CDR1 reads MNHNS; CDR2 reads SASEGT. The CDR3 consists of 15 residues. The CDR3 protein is CASSESPGRSYGYTF. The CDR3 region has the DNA TGTGCCAGCAGTGAATCCCCGGGCAGGAGCTATGGCTACACCTTC.

The CDR3 nucleotides read TGTGCCACCGCCATAGCGCGTTTCACAGATACGCAGTATTTT. Its translation is CATAIARFTDTQYF. The chain has TRBV6-1 and TRBJ2-3, with D tentatively TRBD2 (5 bases). With 10 bases removed from V and 2 bases from J, the gap between germline ends came to 16 bases. CDR1 MNHNS and CDR2 SASEGT come from the germline V gene. The CDR3 covers 14 residues.

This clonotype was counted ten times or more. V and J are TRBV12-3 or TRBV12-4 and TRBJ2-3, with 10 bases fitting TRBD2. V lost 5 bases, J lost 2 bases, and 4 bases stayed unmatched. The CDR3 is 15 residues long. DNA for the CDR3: TGTGCCAGCAGTCCACTAGCGGGGCCCACAGATACGCAGTATTTT. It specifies CASSPLAGPTDTQYF.

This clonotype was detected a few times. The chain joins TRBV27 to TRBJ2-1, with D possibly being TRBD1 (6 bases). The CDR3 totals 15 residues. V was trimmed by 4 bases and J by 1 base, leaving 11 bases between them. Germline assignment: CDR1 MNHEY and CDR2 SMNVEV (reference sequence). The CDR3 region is CASSYFQGSYNEQFF. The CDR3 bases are TGTGCCAGCAGTTACTTCCAGGGGTCCTACAATGAGCAGTTCTTC.

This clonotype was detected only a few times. In DNA, the CDR3 is TGTGCCAGCAGCTTAGGAGACAGGGTCGAGCAGTACTTC. Translating it yields CASSLGDRVEQYF. The V and J genes are TRBV7-2 and TRBJ2-7; 7 bases map to TRBD1. With V trimmed by 1 base and J by 6 bases, 3 bases remained unmatched. This CDR3 spans 13 amino acids. The V gene's germline CDR1 is SGHTA and CDR2 FQGNSA.

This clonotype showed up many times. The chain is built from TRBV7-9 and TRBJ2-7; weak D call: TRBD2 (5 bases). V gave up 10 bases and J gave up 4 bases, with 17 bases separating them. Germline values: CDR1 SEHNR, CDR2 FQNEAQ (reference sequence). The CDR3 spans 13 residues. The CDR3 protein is CATVPEGYYEQYF. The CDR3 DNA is TGTGCCACCGTGCCCGAGGGATATTACGAGCAGTACTTC.